Below are 15 T cell receptor beta chains sequenced from a single sample in a study of blood T cell repertoires in COVID-19. TCRdb keeps only in-frame clones here, not all; method: immunoSEQ multiplex PCR. The sample consists of around 170,000 clones, around 89% of them appearing once. Sequencing input: peripheral blood. The source is a man between 60 and 70 years old with acute or convalescent COVID-19.

The chain is built from TRBV24-1 and TRBJ2-1, with TRBD1 matching 7 bases. With 3 bases clipped from V and 10 bases from J, the junction kept 5 bases outside the gene matches. This CDR3 is 13 amino acids long. CDR1 is KGHDR, CDR2 SFDVKD, per germline. In DNA form, the CDR3 reads TGTGCCACCAGTGATGCCGGGACAGAGGAGCAGTTCTTC. Translating it yields CATSDAGTEEQFF.

This clone was observed a few times. The chain couples TRBV11-2 to TRBJ2-2; D gene unclear. The CDR3 has 15 amino acids. Germline CDR1 SGHAT, CDR2 FQNNGV. The V and J ends lost 2 bases and 6 bases respectively, with 13 bases between them. CDR3 DNA: TGTGCCAGCAGCTTAAGACGGCGGTTGGCCGGGGAGCTGTTTTTT. Encoded protein: CASSLRRRLAGELFF.

The V call is TRBV21-1, the J call TRBJ1-2. TRBV21-1 has pseudogene status. There are 9 residues in the CDR3. The CDR3 coding sequence is TGTGCCAGCACCCCCTTTCGAGCCTTC. Protein sequence: CASTPFRAF.

This clone appeared once. V gene TRBV19 combines with J gene TRBJ1-5, with 7 positions matching TRBD1. The CDR3 consists of 15 residues. The junction had 6 bases not matched to a gene; V was cut back by 5 bases and J by 2 bases. Germline CDR1 LNHDA, CDR2 SQIVND (reference sequence). CDR3 sequence (DNA): TGTGCCAGTAGTTTCAGGGGGAATGGCAATCAGCCCCAGCATTTT. Translated: CASSFRGNGNQPQHF. The complete variable domain, with remaining parts taken from reference TRBV19 and TRBJ1-5, reads DGGITQSPKYLFRKEGQNVTLSCEQNLNHDAMYWYRQDPGQGLRLIYYSQIVNDFQKGDIAEGYSVSREKKESFPLTVTSAQKNPTAFYLCASSFRGNGNQPQHFGDGTRLSIL.

The V and J genes are TRBV9 and TRBJ1-1; unclear D gene. The CDR3 has 13 amino acids. Per the germline V gene, CDR1 is SGDLS and CDR2 is YYNGEE. Trimming cost V 0 bases and J 6 bases, with 9 bases left between them. The CDR3 loop is CASSVAGNPEAFF. The DNA of the CDR3 is TGTGCCAGCAGCGTAGCTGGCAACCCTGAAGCTTTCTTT.

The CDR3 DNA sequence: TGCAGTGCCATGAACACTGAAGCTTTCTTT. Its translation: CSAMNTEAFF. The V and J genes are TRBV20-1 and TRBJ1-1; no clear D. The CDR3 length is 10 residues. Germline V CDR1 and CDR2: DFQATT, SNEGSKA (reference sequence). Trimming removed 6 bases from V and 0 bases from J, with 2 bases in between.

Written as DNA, the CDR3 is TGTGCCAGCTCACCAAAGCTAGCGGGGGCCACAGATACGCAGTATTTT. Its translation: CASSPKLAGATDTQYF. The V and J genes are TRBV18 and TRBJ2-3; the match to TRBD2 covers 10 bases. Germline V gives CDR1 KGHSH, CDR2 LQKENI. V gave up 2 bases and J gave up 2 bases; unmatched junction bases: 4. The CDR3 is made up of 16 amino acids.

V and J are TRBV27 and TRBJ1-5, with D possibly being TRBD1 (5 bases). The germline V gene encodes CDR1 MNHEY and CDR2 SMNVEV (reference sequence). Trimming shortened V by 6 bases and J by 6 bases, and 18 bases separated the two germline ends. The CDR3 has 15 amino acids. The CDR3 DNA sequence: TGTGCCAGCAGGCGGGGGGGAGGAGGGATTCAGCCCCAGCATTTT. This encodes CASRRGGGGIQPQHF.

The DNA of the CDR3 is TGTGCTAGTGGTTTGGGGTCGGGAGGGGCAGATACGCAGTATTTT. Translation gives CASGLGSGGADTQYF. This chain connects TRBV12-5 to TRBJ2-3; 8 nucleotides match TRBD2. Germline lookup yields CDR1 LGHNT and CDR2 FRNRAP. The CDR3 has 15 residues. V dropped 1 base and J dropped 4; count of bases not matched to a gene: 4.

This clone has a single count. This chain joins TRBV24-1 and TRBJ2-1; TRBD2 agrees at 9 bases. Losses at the gene ends were 2 bases for V and 6 bases for J; bases not matched to a gene: 4. The CDR3 loop spans 15 amino acids. Germline V gives CDR1 KGHDR, CDR2 SFDVKD. The CDR3 region is CATSDYGTSINEQFF. CDR3 DNA: TGTGCCACCAGTGATTATGGGACTAGCATCAATGAGCAGTTCTTC.

V gene TRBV6-5 combines with J gene TRBJ2-7; TRBD1 aligns across 10 bases. With V trimmed by 4 bases and J by 0 bases, 6 bases remained unmatched. CDR3 length: 16 residues. Germline CDR1 MNHEY, CDR2 SVGAGI. CDR3 region: CASSSPGQGFSYEQYF. The CDR3 DNA follows: TGTGCCAGCAGTTCCCCGGGACAGGGGTTCTCCTACGAGCAGTACTTC.

The chain carries TRBV10-3 and TRBJ2-3, with D maybe TRBD1 (5 bases). Trimming cost V 6 bases and J 1 base, with 17 bases left between them. The CDR3 has 16 residues. CDR1 is ENHRY and CDR2 is SYGVKD in the germline V gene. Here the CDR3 reads CAIRLTDLGGTDTQYF. The CDR3 DNA reads as TGTGCCATCAGGTTGACAGACCTAGGCGGCACAGATACGCAGTATTTT.

V and J are TRBV27 and TRBJ1-4; 9 bases are a match to TRBD1. The CDR3 contains 14 residues. CDR1 is MNHEY, CDR2 SMNVEV, per germline (reference sequence). V lost 8 bases to trimming and J lost 7 bases; unmatched junction nucleotides: 8. The CDR3 here is CASANPGQGEKLFF. The CDR3 DNA reads as TGTGCCAGCGCAAACCCGGGACAGGGTGAAAAACTGTTTTTT.

The chain couples TRBV4-3 to TRBJ2-1; 10 nucleotides line up with TRBD2. The CDR3 totals 18 residues. CDR1 LGHNA and CDR2 YSLEER come from the germline V gene. Trimming removed 3 bases from V and 6 bases from J; junction bases left unmatched: 14. The CDR3 region is CASSQLLAGALGGNEQFF. CDR3 DNA sequence: TGCGCCAGCAGCCAGTTGCTAGCGGGAGCCCTCGGCGGCAATGAGCAGTTCTTC.

About this clone itself: The identical CDR3 is also encoded by other nucleotide sequences in the sample. This chain joins TRBV19 and TRBJ2-7; 8 nucleotides align to TRBD1. The CDR3 totals 14 residues. The J segment lost 3 bases and the V segment lost 3 bases, leaving 4 bases of the junction unmatched. Germline assignment: CDR1 LNHDA and CDR2 SQIVND (reference sequence). This CDR3 reads CASSIARGLYEQYF. CDR3 sequence (DNA): TGTGCCAGTAGTATCGCCAGGGGGCTCTACGAGCAGTACTTC.